This TCR beta chain was sequenced during a study of shared clonotypes between healthy human individuals. Study background: CD8 memory received one plate per donor, CD8 naive two, CD4 memory three and CD4 naive three.

On this clone: What it recognizes is unknown.

TCRdb's copy holds only in-frame clones and misses some; the assay was immunoSEQ multiplex PCR. The sample holds approximately 2.1 million clones, 93% seen once. Unmatched junction bases numbered 3, after V lost 4 bases and J lost 4 bases. CDR1 and CDR2 (germline): SGHDT, YYEEEE. The CDR3 runs to 15 residues. The study, taken as a whole, reports: Non-shared clonotypes had lower generation probabilities than clonotypes shared by all four sorted-subset donors. It was observed that roughly 5.1% of naive CD4 clonotypes were shared across a handful of donors. The study's rarefaction showed incomplete sorted-subset sequencing despite large depth.

The source is a man younger than 35 in good health. Some clones in this sample may be carry-over from other donors' samples. This chain links TRBV5-6 with TRBJ2-3, with TRBD2 identical over 13 bases. The sample consisted of naive CD4+ T cells from PBMCs. Subset here: CD45RA+ positively selected. The CDR3 DNA is TGTGCCAGCAGCCCACTAGCGGGAGGGGCAGATACGCAGTATTTT. Translating gives CASSPLAGGADTQYF.